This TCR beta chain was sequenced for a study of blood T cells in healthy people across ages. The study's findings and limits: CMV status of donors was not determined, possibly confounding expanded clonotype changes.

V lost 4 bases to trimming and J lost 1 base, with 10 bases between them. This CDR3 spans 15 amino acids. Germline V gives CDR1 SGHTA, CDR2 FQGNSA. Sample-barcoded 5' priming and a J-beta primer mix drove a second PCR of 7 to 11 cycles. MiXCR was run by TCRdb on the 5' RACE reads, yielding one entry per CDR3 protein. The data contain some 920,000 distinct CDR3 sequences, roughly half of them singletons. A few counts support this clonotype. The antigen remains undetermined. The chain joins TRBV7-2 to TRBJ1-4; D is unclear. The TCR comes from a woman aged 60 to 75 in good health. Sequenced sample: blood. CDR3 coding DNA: TGTGCCAGCAGCTCCGGTCTTGGAACTAATGAAAAACTGTTTTTT. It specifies CASSSGLGTNEKLFF.